This TCR beta chain emerged from a study of early T cells in non-severe SARS-CoV-2 infection. The wider study: Sequencing of bulk RNA from unsorted whole blood was done, without chain pairing.

Study-wide findings and caveats: Matching against VDJdb likely underestimated virus-specific expansions, favoring anti-spike CD8.

This clonotype was found many times. The antigen remains undetermined. Separate cDNA molecules each had unique molecular identifiers attached to them. TCRdb reprocessed the 5' RACE reads with MiXCR, giving one entry per CDR3 protein. The top ten hold roughly 3.8% of the sample, which has fewer than 85,000 distinct CDR3 sequences, about 15% seen once. Germline V gene sequence: CDR1 SSHAT, CDR2 FNYEAQ (reference sequence). The CDR3 has 14 residues. Trimming took 8 bases from V and 1 from J, leaving 14 bases between them. This receptor was obtained from an adult who was a healthcare worker with PCR-confirmed SARS-CoV-2 infection or an uninfected control (not recorded which). The V gene is TRBV7-7, the J gene TRBJ2-5; D might be TRBD1 (6 bases). Specimen: whole blood, collected at baseline. The CDR3 sequence is CASGGRGGQETQYF. CDR3 bases: TGTGCCAGCGGCGGTAGAGGGGGCCAAGAGACCCAGTACTTC.